This T cell receptor beta chain was captured by sequencing in a study of blood T cell repertoires in COVID-19. The study drew participants aged about 18 to 89 years from about two dozen US areas. The recovered donors of Cohort 3 showed two negative PCRs, clearance, or symptom resolution. The repertoire was sequenced with immunoSEQ multiplex PCR; TCRdb's copy has only in-frame clones and lacks some. The data hold approximately 300,000 clones, with under 95% observed a single time. Sequencing input: PBMCs or T cells enriched from blood (not recorded which). The clonotype comes from a man in his 60s who had recovered from COVID-19.

CDR3 DNA: TGTGCCAGCTCACAGCGGGACAAGCGGGTAGATACGCAGTATTTT. Protein sequence: CASSQRDKRVDTQYF. This chain uses TRBV18 with TRBJ2-3; a weak D match, TRBD2 (7 bases). This CDR3 comprises 15 residues. V was trimmed by 4 bases and J by 5 bases, leaving 16 bases between them. From germline, CDR1 is KGHSH and CDR2 LQKENI.